Detailed here is one TCR beta chain. The target antigen is unknown. The sample belongs to a study of regulatory dendritic cells for organ transplantation. Study findings and constraints: Memory CD8+ clonal expansion seemed more limited with regulatory than mature dendritic cells. Resting memory CD8+ T cells held the most alloreactive clonotypes. Memory CD8+ T cells were the most oligoclonal; naive cells were highly diverse.

Clones were sequenced by immunoSEQ multiplex PCR, and TCRdb holds only the in-frame ones, with some missing. The sample consists of some 28,000 clones, roughly 80% of them appearing once. CD4+ or CD8+ T cells were sorted as naive CD45RA+ or memory CD45RO+. The TCR originated in a human donor in good health. The specimen sequenced was naive CD4+ T cells from blood. Subset given: CD45RA+ naive T cells.

DNA of the CDR3: TGTGCCAGCAGTTTAACCAGGGTTGATCAGCCCCAGCATTTT. It is translated as CASSLTRVDQPQHF. This sequence joins TRBV28 and TRBJ1-5, with D perhaps matching TRBD1 (5 bases). Trimming pared 2 bases from V and 5 bases from J, leaving 10 bases between. The CDR3 spans 14 residues. In germline, CDR1 is MDHEN, CDR2 SYDVKM.